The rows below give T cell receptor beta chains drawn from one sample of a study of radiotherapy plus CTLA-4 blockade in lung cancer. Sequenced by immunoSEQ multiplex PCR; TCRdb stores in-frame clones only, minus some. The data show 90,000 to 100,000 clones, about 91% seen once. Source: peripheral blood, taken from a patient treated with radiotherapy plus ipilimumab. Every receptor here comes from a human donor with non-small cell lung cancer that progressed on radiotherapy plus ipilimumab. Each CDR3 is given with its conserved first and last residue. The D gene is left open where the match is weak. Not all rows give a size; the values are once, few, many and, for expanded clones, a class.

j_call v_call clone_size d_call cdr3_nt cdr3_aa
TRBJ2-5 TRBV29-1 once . TGCAGCTTAAGTGGTGGTGAGACCCAGTACTTC CSLSGGETQYF
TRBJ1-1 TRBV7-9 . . TGTGCCCAACAACCCCTCCAGGGAGGCACTGAAGCTTTCTTT CAQQPLQGGTEAFF
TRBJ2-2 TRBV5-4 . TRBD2 TGTGCCAGCAGGTTGGGGGGACTAAACACCGGGGAGCTGTTTTTT CASRLGGLNTGELFF
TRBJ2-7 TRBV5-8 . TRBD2 TGTGCCAGCAGCTTGGGACTAGCGGGAATCTACGAGCAGTACTTC CASSLGLAGIYEQYF
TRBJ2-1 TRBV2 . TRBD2 TGTGCCAAGACTAGCGGGATTGGCGATGAGCAGTTCTTC CAKTSGIGDEQFF
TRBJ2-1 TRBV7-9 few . TGTACTTCGACGGGGTACAATGAGCAGTTCTTC CTSTGYNEQFF
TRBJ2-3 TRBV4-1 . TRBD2 TGCGCCAGCAGTCGGGAGGACACAAGGCTAACAGATACGCAGTATTTT CASSREDTRLTDTQYF
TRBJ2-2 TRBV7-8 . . TGTGCCAGCAGTCGTAGGGGGACCGGGGAGCTGTTTTTT CASSRRGTGELFF
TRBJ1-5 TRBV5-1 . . TGCGCCAGCAGCGTGGACGGGGATAGCAATCAGCCCCAGCATTTT CASSVDGDSNQPQHF
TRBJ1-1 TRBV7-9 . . TGTGCCAGCAGCTTCTTAGGTGGCTTGACTGAAGCTTTCTTT CASSFLGGLTEAFF
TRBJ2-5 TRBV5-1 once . TGCGCCAGCAGATACCACCCAACGGGATCCCAAGAGACCCAGTACTTC CASRYHPTGSQETQYF
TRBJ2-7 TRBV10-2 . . TGCGCCAGCAGTGAAGCTGGGGCGCAAAGCTCCTACGAGCAGTACTTC CASSEAGAQSSYEQYF
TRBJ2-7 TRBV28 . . TGTGCCAGCAGCTCCCCTAGTGTGGGCGGCTACGAGCAGTACTTC CASSSPSVGGYEQYF
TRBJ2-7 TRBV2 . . TGTGCCTCCCGAGACGGCGGCTACGAGCAGTACTTC CASRDGGYEQYF
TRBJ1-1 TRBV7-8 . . TGTGCCAGCAGCCCTTCCGGAGGGCTTGAAGCTTTCTTT CASSPSGGLEAFF
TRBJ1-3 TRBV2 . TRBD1 TGTGCCAGCAGAGAGACAGGGGGGGTAGGCTCTGGAAACACCATATATTTT CASRETGGVGSGNTIYF
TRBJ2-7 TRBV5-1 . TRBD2 TGCGCCAGCAGCTTGGGGCTAGCGGAAACCTACGAGCAGTACTTC CASSLGLAETYEQYF
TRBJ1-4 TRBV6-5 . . TGTGCCAGCACCAGCTTCGGGGGGGAAAAACTGTTTTTT CASTSFGGEKLFF
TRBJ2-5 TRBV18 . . TGTGCCAGCTCACCCACCGGGGAGACCCAGTACTTC CASSPTGETQYF